In this sample, the clone carrying this TCR beta chain turned up many times. Antigen specificity is unknown. The 5'RACE method, run with constant-segment primers, produced TCR alpha and TCR beta cDNA libraries (carrying sample barcodes and UMIs). TCRdb ran MiXCR on the 5' RACE reads and lists one entry per CDR3 protein. The repertoire holds around 160,000 distinct CDR3 sequences, with 11% as singletons. Germline values: CDR1 SQVTM, CDR2 ANQGSEA. CDR3 length equals 12 residues. The V end lost 0 bases, the J end lost 5 bases, and 7 bases lay between the germline ends. This entry comes from a study of T-cell memory formation after mild COVID-19. Overall study: There were largely donor-specific TCR clusters.

The study's findings and limits: The finding that pre-infection memory included some responding clones suggested that cross-reactive memory joined.

This chain uses TRBV29-1 with TRBJ1-1; the D is unclear. The origin of this receptor is a young man who had mild COVID-19 (a few samples of this study predate the infection). Cell type and time point are not known. The sequencing sample was made of PBMCs or a T cell subset sorted from them (not recorded which). The CDR3 spells CSVEDRGTEAFF. The DNA for the CDR3 is TGCAGCGTTGAAGATCGGGGAACTGAAGCTTTCTTT.